These 28 T cell receptor beta chains share one sample of origin, sequenced in a study of T cells in Graves' hyperthyroidism and ophthalmopathy (dated by TCRdb to about 2019). Libraries were prepared through multiplex PCR. Reads for this sample came from an Illumina HiSeq 2000. Amplification of TCR beta CDR3 regions was carried out from RNA transcripts. The first round of RT-PCR for the TCR CDR3 was performed with the HTBI primer set and the Qiagen OneStep RT-PCR kit. TCRdb itself trimmed the public reads at Q25 with fastp, ran MiXCR and retained productive beta chains. Entries are consolidated by CDR3 protein sequence, retaining the most common genes and DNA. This sample has more than 300,000 distinct CDR3 sequences in its table, and 15% to 20% of those were observed once. The top ten clonotypes cover 40% of the sample. The sample comprised blood. These TCRs come from a man aged 18 to 35 with Graves' ophthalmopathy.

The CDR3 reads CASSSGLAGGRAKNIQYF. CDR3 DNA sequence: TGCGCCAGCAGCTCCGGACTAGCGGGGGGCAGGGCCAAAAACATTCAGTACTTC. This chain uses TRBV4-1 with TRBJ2-4; 14 nucleotides align to TRBD2. V was pared by 5 bases and J by 1 base, with 7 bases of the junction left unmatched. The CDR3 totals 18 residues. Germline V gene sequence: CDR1 MGHRA, CDR2 YSYEKL.

This clonotype was seen at least ten times. The chain has TRBV7-2 and TRBJ1-5; D is ambiguous. Germline CDR1 reads SGHTA; CDR2 reads FQGNSA. The V end was cut by 1 base, the J end by 9 bases, with 10 bases between. The CDR3 is 13 residues long. The CDR3 DNA is TGTGCCAGCAGCTTAGAAGTTCGCAGGCCCCAGCATTTT. Residues: CASSLEVRRPQHF.

This rearrangement joins TRBV5-1 to TRBJ2-7; 7 bases match TRBD1. The CDR3 extends over 16 amino acids. The germline V gene encodes CDR1 SGHRS and CDR2 YFSETQ. With 0 bases clipped from V and 5 bases from J, the junction kept 11 bases outside the gene matches. CDR3 protein: CASSLVPDRVGDEQYF. The CDR3 DNA reads as TGCGCCAGCAGCTTGGTCCCCGACAGGGTAGGAGACGAGCAGTACTTC.

A single count supports this clonotype. V usage is TRBV6-1 and J usage is TRBJ1-1; 8 bases match TRBD1. This CDR3 spans 11 amino acids. Germline V CDR1 and CDR2: MNHNS, SASEGT. V lost 6 bases, J lost 10 bases, and 4 bases stayed unmatched. The CDR3 loop is CASSGQGGAFF. Written as DNA, the CDR3 is TGTGCCAGCAGCGGACAGGGAGGAGCTTTCTTT.

In its sample, this clonotype was seen many times. V usage is TRBV7-9 and J usage is TRBJ1-6; tentatively, D is TRBD1 (5 bases). CDR1 is SEHNR and CDR2 is FQNEAQ in the germline V gene (reference sequence). Trimming took off 0 bases at V and 10 bases at J, with 10 bases between the two ends. The CDR3 extends over 14 amino acids. As DNA, the CDR3 is TGTGCCAGCAGCTTAGCTAGGGGATCCTCACCCCTCCACTTT. Encoded protein: CASSLARGSSPLHF.

This clonotype was recorded many times. The rearrangement joins TRBV12-5 to TRBJ2-3; either TRBD1 or TRBD2 may fit D (5 bases each). The germline gives CDR1 LGHNT, CDR2 FRNRAP. V lost 5 bases to trimming and J lost 2 bases, with 11 bases between them. The CDR3 loop spans 14 amino acids. The CDR3 coding sequence is TGTGCTAGTGGTATAGCGACAGACACAGATACGCAGTATTTT. Translation: CASGIATDTDTQYF. Full variable domain (outside the CDR3, taken from reference TRBV12-5 and TRBJ2-3): DARVTQTPRHKVTEMGQEVTMRCQPILGHNTVFWYRQTMMQGLELLAYFRNRAPLDDSGMPKDRFSAEMPDATLATLKIQPSEPRDSAVYFCASGIATDTDTQYFGPGTRLTVL.

A few counts support this clonotype. The chain joins TRBV19 to TRBJ1-1; D unresolved. The ends were cut back, 6 bases at V and 1 base at J, with 9 bases in the middle. The CDR3 spans 13 residues. The germline gives CDR1 LNHDA, CDR2 SQIVND (reference sequence). The CDR3: CASRRGENTEAFF. In DNA, the CDR3 is TGTGCCAGTAGGCGCGGCGAGAACACTGAAGCTTTCTTT.

This clonotype was observed at least ten times. CDR3: CASCAIGAGGCSPLHF. The CDR3 bases are TGTGCCAGCTGCGCTATCGGGGCAGGGGGATGTTCACCCCTCCACTTT. This chain joins TRBV27 and TRBJ1-6, with 7 bases aligning to TRBD1. Looked up from germline, CDR1 is MNHEY and CDR2 is SMNVEV (reference sequence). There are 16 residues in the CDR3. V was pared by 8 bases and J by 9 bases, with 16 bases of the junction left unmatched.

V is TRBV5-1 and J is TRBJ1-1; D remains ambiguous. The V end lost 1 base, the J end lost 0 bases, and 16 bases lay between the germline ends. The V gene's germline CDR1 is SGHRS and CDR2 YFSETQ. This CDR3 has 17 residues. CDR3 sequence reads: CASSLTPTGGMNTEAFF. The CDR3 region has the DNA TGCGCCAGCAGCTTGACGCCGACGGGTGGTATGAACACTGAAGCTTTCTTT.

The V and J genes are TRBV2 and TRBJ2-4; possibly TRBD2 for D (6 bases). CDR1 and CDR2 (germline): SNHLY, FYNNEI. The CDR3 contains 15 residues. V was clipped by 5 bases and J by 6 bases, with 17 bases between them. CDR3 sequence: CASSRDSQGANIQYF. The CDR3 coding sequence is TGTGCCAGCAGTAGGGACTCCCAGGGCGCAAACATTCAGTACTTC.

The chain combines TRBV19 with TRBJ1-5; 8 bases match TRBD1. Germline CDR1 and CDR2: LNHDA and SQIVND (reference sequence). J was trimmed by 6 bases and V by 9 bases; bases with no gene match: 7. The CDR3 loop spans 13 amino acids. CDR3 loop: CASEDRAGQPQHF. The CDR3 DNA reads as TGTGCCAGCGAGGACAGGGCGGGTCAGCCCCAGCATTTT.

There are a few counts of this clonotype. The chain uses TRBV20-1 and TRBJ2-7; 14 bases are a match to TRBD2. This CDR3 has 15 residues. From germline, CDR1 is DFQATT and CDR2 SNEGSKA (reference sequence). V lost 3 bases and J lost 2; bases outside the gene matches: 3. For the CDR3, the DNA is TGCAGTGCTAGGACTAGCGGGGGGGTTACCTACGAGCAGTACTTC. Its translation: CSARTSGGVTYEQYF.

This clonotype has ten or more counts. The J gene is TRBJ2-2, the V gene TRBV12-3 or TRBV12-4; 13 bases fit TRBD2. The CDR3 sequence is 18 residues long. J gave up 1 base and V 6 bases, and 8 bases lay outside the gene matches. The CDR3 protein is CASRLGLAGALNTGELFF. The CDR3 bases are TGTGCCAGCAGACTTGGACTAGCGGGGGCCTTGAACACCGGGGAGCTGTTTTTT.

The V and J genes are TRBV10-2 and TRBJ2-7; no reliable D call. The CDR3 runs 14 residues. From germline, CDR1 is WSHSY and CDR2 SAAADI. Trimming stripped 0 bases from V and 4 bases from J, with 10 bases between. The CDR3 DNA reads as TGCGCCAGCAGTGAGTCGAAAGAGGTGTACGAGCAGTACTTC. Encoded protein: CASSESKEVYEQYF.

This clonotype was found many times. The chain employs TRBV18 and TRBJ1-5; D ambiguous. The germline gives CDR1 KGHSH, CDR2 LQKENI. CDR3 length equals 13 residues. V gave up 2 bases and J gave up 5 bases, with 7 bases separating them. The CDR3 DNA sequence: TGTGCCAGCTCACCAGAGGTGGATCAGCCCCAGCATTTT. It codes for CASSPEVDQPQHF.

This clonotype was recorded many times. The chain has TRBV2 and TRBJ2-7, with D perhaps matching TRBD1 (5 bases). V lost 6 bases and J 2 bases, leaving 14 bases between the germline ends. Germline CDR1 and CDR2: SNHLY and FYNNEI. The CDR3 sequence is 14 residues long. As DNA, the CDR3 is TGTGCCAGCAGCGCCATAGGGGTCACCTACGAGCAGTACTTC. It is translated as CASSAIGVTYEQYF.

This clonotype was seen many times. V and J are TRBV20-1 and TRBJ2-7; tentative D call: TRBD2 (6 bases). There are 13 residues in the CDR3. Looked up from germline, CDR1 is DFQATT and CDR2 is SNEGSKA (reference sequence). Trimming cost V 3 bases and J 1 base, with 10 bases left between them. The CDR3, as DNA: TGCAGTGCTAGTACGGGACTTTCCTACGAGCAGTACTTC. Translation gives CSASTGLSYEQYF.

This clonotype was found many times. The chain is built from TRBV11-3 and TRBJ2-3; 7 bases line up with TRBD2. CDR3 length: 16 residues. The V gene's germline CDR1 is SGHNT and CDR2 YENEEA. V lost 3 bases, J lost 2 bases, and 8 bases stayed unmatched. CDR3 region: CASSLTVSGYTDTQYF. CDR3 nucleotides: TGTGCCAGCAGCTTGACCGTTAGCGGGTACACAGATACGCAGTATTTT. The full variable domain, in which reference TRBV11-3 and TRBJ2-3 provide the parts outside the CDR3, is EAGVVQSPRYKIIEKKQPVAFWCNPISGHNTLYWYLQNLGQGPELLIRYENEEAVDDSQLPKDRFSAERLKGVDSTLKIQPAELGDSAVYLCASSLTVSGYTDTQYFGPGTRLTVL.

For this clonotype: A much larger clone is a single base away; this may be a read error. The rearrangement links TRBV2 to TRBJ2-2, with D perhaps being TRBD1 or TRBD2 (6 bases each). This CDR3 is built from 16 residues. CDR1 and CDR2 from the germline V gene are SNHLY and FYNNEI. CDR3 sequence: CTSSEGGHVNTGELFF. The CDR3 bases are TGTACCAGCAGTGAAGGGGGGCATGTGAACACCGGGGAGCTGTTTTTT. The full variable domain, rest sourced from reference TRBV2 and TRBJ2-2, is EPEVTQTPSHQVTQMGQEVILRCVPISNHLYFYWYRQILGQKVEFLVSFYNNEISEKSEIFDDQFSVERPDGSNFTLKIRSTKLEDSAMYFCTSSEGGHVNTGELFFGEGSRLTVL.

This clonotype was seen more than once but under ten times. The chain joins TRBV7-9 to TRBJ2-3; no reliable D call. Deletions cut 1 base from V and 2 bases from J, with 13 bases between. The length of the CDR3 is 16 residues. In germline, CDR1 is SEHNR, CDR2 FQNEAQ (reference sequence). CDR3 amino acids: CASSLVLRSVTDTQYF. Here the CDR3 DNA reads TGTGCCAGCAGCTTAGTTCTAAGGTCGGTCACAGATACGCAGTATTTT.

As to this clonotype: With a much larger clone just one base away, this may be a read error. This chain uses TRBV7-6 with TRBJ2-1; the D is unclear. This CDR3 is built from 16 residues. CDR1 and CDR2 (germline): SGHVS, FNYEAQ. CDR3 sequence: CAGSSALGPGADEQFF. DNA for the CDR3: TGTGCCGGCAGCTCCGCCTTAGGCCCAGGTGCGGATGAGCAGTTCTTC.

On this clonotype itself: The junction departs from germline at one end; a sequencing error may be responsible. The V call is TRBV6-5, the J call TRBJ2-3; 8 bases are shared with TRBD1. The CDR3 covers 15 residues. Germline V gene sequence: CDR1 MNHEY, CDR2 SVGAGI. DNA of the CDR3: TGTGCCACCAGTTACTCAGGGGGCTCGGCAGATACGCAGTATTTT. Protein sequence: CATSYSGGSADTQYF.

This clonotype was counted a few times. This rearrangement joins TRBV5-5 to TRBJ1-1; 7 positions match TRBD1. Germline lookup yields CDR1 SGHKS and CDR2 YYEKEE (reference sequence). J lost 1 base, V lost 4 bases, and 4 bases had no gene match. The CDR3 runs to 14 residues. The CDR3 DNA follows: TGTGCCAGCAGCGACACAGGGGCGAACACTGAAGCTTTCTTT. The encoded protein is CASSDTGANTEAFF.

The chain has TRBV28 and TRBJ2-1, with D unresolved. Trimming left V 4 bases short and J 3 bases short, with 7 bases between. Germline CDR1 and CDR2: MDHEN and SYDVKM. The CDR3 has 13 residues. The CDR3 here is CASSYDHYNEQFF. In DNA form, the CDR3 reads TGTGCCAGCAGTTACGACCACTACAATGAGCAGTTCTTC.

The genes are TRBV19 and TRBJ1-6, with unresolved D. Trimming took 3 bases from V and 8 from J, leaving 17 bases between them. The CDR3 is 16 residues long. The germline gives CDR1 LNHDA, CDR2 SQIVND (reference sequence). CDR3 amino acids: CASSIDGELIYSPLHF. CDR3 in DNA: TGTGCCAGTAGTATCGATGGAGAATTAATCTATTCACCCCTCCACTTT. Full variable domain (rest looked up from reference TRBV19 and TRBJ1-6): DGGITQSPKYLFRKEGQNVTLSCEQNLNHDAMYWYRQDPGQGLRLIYYSQIVNDFQKGDIAEGYSVSREKKESFPLTVTSAQKNPTAFYLCASSIDGELIYSPLHFGNGTRLTVT.

This clonotype was observed a handful of times. V is TRBV3-1 and J is TRBJ2-2; D not resolved. In germline, CDR1 is LGHDT, CDR2 YNNKEL (reference sequence). V shed 4 bases and J shed 7 bases, with 22 bases lying between them. The CDR3 has 17 amino acids. CDR3 bases: TGTGCCAGCAGCCCTTCCCTATTGGGGTTTGAGGACGGGGAGCTGTTTTTT. Amino acids: CASSPSLLGFEDGELFF.

V is TRBV6-1 and J is TRBJ2-3; D not resolved. In germline, CDR1 is MNHNS, CDR2 SASEGT. CDR3 size: 13 residues. V shed 5 bases and J shed 2 bases, with 8 bases lying between them. CDR3 nucleotides: TGTGCCAGCAGTCGGACCCACACAGATACGCAGTATTTT. It codes for CASSRTHTDTQYF.

The chain joins TRBV10-3 to TRBJ1-1; TRBD1 might be the D (5 bases). Trimming removed 0 bases from V and 4 bases from J, with 12 bases in between. From germline, CDR1 is ENHRY and CDR2 SYGVKD. The CDR3 loop spans 15 amino acids. The CDR3 DNA is TGTGCCATCAGTGAGTCTGGGGGGGAGGGCACTGAAGCTTTCTTT. This codes for CAISESGGEGTEAFF.